These 3 T cell receptor beta chains came from one sample sequenced in a study of T cells in Graves' hyperthyroidism and ophthalmopathy. Authors of the study amplified TCR beta CDR3 regions from RNA transcripts. The primer set for the first-round RT-PCR of the TCR CDR3 was HTBI. TCRdb re-called the multiplex PCR reads through MiXCR, storing one row per CDR3 protein. The sample shows approximately 380,000 distinct CDR3 sequences, 18% of them seen only once. Sequenced material: blood. These receptor sequences come from a young man with Graves' ophthalmopathy.

At least ten counts were recorded for this clonotype. The rearrangement joins TRBV18 to TRBJ1-2; D unresolved. There are 12 residues in the CDR3. The ends were cut back, 3 bases at V and 3 bases at J, with 5 bases in the middle. Germline CDR1 KGHSH, CDR2 LQKENI. The CDR3 DNA follows: TGTGCCAGCTCACCTACGGACTATGGCTACACCTTC. This sequence encodes CASSPTDYGYTF.

Many counts were recorded for this clonotype. The J gene is TRBJ2-5, the V gene TRBV11-2; TRBD2 agrees at 8 bases. The CDR3 totals 15 residues. The V gene end was trimmed by 5 bases and the J gene end by 4 bases; junction bases not matched to a gene: 9. The germline V gene encodes CDR1 SGHAT and CDR2 FQNNGV. The CDR3 sequence: CASSPGGTIIETQYF. The CDR3 bases are TGTGCCAGCAGCCCGGGGGGGACGATCATAGAGACCCAGTACTTC.

This clonotype was picked up many times. The V call is TRBV7-9, the J call TRBJ2-1; weak D call: TRBD1 (6 bases). Trimming left V 5 bases short and J 4 bases short, with 18 bases between. CDR1 and CDR2 from the germline V gene are SEHNR and FQNEAQ (reference sequence). This CDR3 spans 16 amino acids. CDR3 DNA: TGTGCCAGCAGCGGGAAACAGGGCTTAACGTACAATGAGCAGTTCTTC. Protein: CASSGKQGLTYNEQFF.